This TCR beta chain was documented in a study of T cells after posttransplantation cyclophosphamide. Germline trimming cut 5 bases from V and 7 bases from J; bases unmatched to any gene: 7. Germline V gives CDR1 KGHSH, CDR2 LQKENI. The CDR3 is 15 residues long. Cyclophosphamide on days +3 and +4 followed busulfan-fludarabine conditioning and a marrow graft. Assay: immunoSEQ multiplex PCR; the TCRdb copy retains only in-frame clones and omits some. The sample consists of about 19,000 clones, 70% to 80% of them appearing once. Study-level findings and limits: TRB clonality was highly associated with recipient CMV seropositivity and reactivation. Tissue-infiltrating T cells from skin or gut overlapped little with blood T cells.

Concerning this clone: What it binds is not known.

This TCR was sampled from a male patient aged 25-45 years who received an allogeneic stem cell transplant from a related donor, was CMV-positive, and had acute GVHD only. Some T cells may originate from the graft donor. The J gene is TRBJ1-6, the V gene TRBV18, with 8 bases fitting TRBD1. The sequenced sample was PBMCs, obtained after an allogeneic stem cell transplant with post-transplant cyclophosphamide. CDR3 region: CASSSRTGTNSPLHF. The CDR3 DNA sequence: TGTGCCAGCTCAAGTCGGACAGGGACCAATTCACCCCTCCACTTT.